These 21 T cell receptor beta chains were sequenced from one sample in a study of post-analysis software for immune sequencing data. Every TCR beta cDNA library bore unique molecular identifiers. From the PCR reads, TCRdb called clonotypes with MiXCR, one entry per CDR3 protein. The sample lists roughly 620,000 distinct CDR3 sequences; 44% were seen once. Their specific antigens are unknown. Study conclusions and caveats: Five or six TRBV segments were more frequent in patients than controls; TRBV5-6, TRBV5-1 and TRBV20-1 belonged to this group.

Sequencing used blood. The source is a girl aged 10 to 17 with multiple sclerosis.

This chain connects TRBV12-3 or TRBV12-4 to TRBJ1-1, with D tentatively TRBD1 (6 bases). The length of the CDR3 is 14 residues. V shed 4 bases and J shed 0 bases, with 9 bases lying between them. The CDR3 region has the DNA TGTGCCAGCAGTTCGTCAGGGGTGAACACTGAAGCTTTCTTT. Translating it yields CASSSSGVNTEAFF.

The CDR3 DNA sequence: TGTGCCAGCAGCCTCCGGGACGTTGAAGAGACCCAGTACTTC. Translated, it gives CASSLRDVEETQYF. The V gene is TRBV7-2, the J gene TRBJ2-5; the D call may be TRBD1 or TRBD2 (5 bases each). V was pared by 5 bases and J by 3 bases, with 13 bases between. CDR1 is SGHTA, CDR2 FQGNSA, per germline. The CDR3 runs 14 residues.

This chain links TRBV7-3 with TRBJ2-5; possible D gene TRBD1, 6 bases. The V gene's germline CDR1 is SGHTA and CDR2 FQGTGA. The CDR3 is 15 amino acids. Trimming removed 0 bases at V and 4 bases at J, with 12 bases between. Written as DNA, the CDR3 is TGTGCCAGCAGCTTAACCCGGGACACCTCAGAGACCCAGTACTTC. It yields the protein CASSLTRDTSETQYF.

The V call is TRBV5-1, the J call TRBJ1-1, with TRBD1 identical over 11 bases. J was trimmed by 7 bases and V by 3 bases; bases with no gene match: 11. The CDR3 totals 16 residues. Germline V gene lookup returns CDR1 SGHRS and CDR2 YFSETQ. The CDR3, as DNA: TGCGCCAGCAGCTGGACGATAGGGACAGGGGGGGGTGAAGCTTTCTTT. Its protein is CASSWTIGTGGGEAFF.

The gene calls are TRBV20-1 and TRBJ2-7; D is perhaps TRBD1 or TRBD2 (5 bases each). The V end was cut by 0 bases, the J end by 7 bases, with 25 bases between. Per the germline V gene, CDR1 is DFQATT and CDR2 is SNEGSKA (reference sequence). The CDR3 has 17 residues. CDR3 amino acids: CSARDRLSGAREGEQYF. CDR3 DNA: TGCAGTGCTAGAGATCGTCTGAGCGGTGCCCGTGAGGGGGAGCAGTACTTC.

This clonotype was observed a few times. The chain couples TRBV7-8 to TRBJ2-1; D not resolved. The germline CDR1 and CDR2 sequences are SGHVS and FQNEAQ. The CDR3 covers 17 residues. Trimming pared 3 bases from V and 0 bases from J, leaving 15 bases between. The CDR3 region is CASSLGRAGRSYNEQFF. The CDR3 bases are TGTGCCAGCAGCTTGGGAAGGGCAGGACGCTCCTACAATGAGCAGTTCTTC.

The chain carries TRBV20-1 and TRBJ2-3; D may be TRBD1 (6 bases). The CDR3 extends over 14 amino acids. Trimming stripped 0 bases from V and 5 bases from J, with 12 bases between. Germline assignment: CDR1 DFQATT and CDR2 SNEGSKA (reference sequence). The CDR3 region is CSAREGGPGDTQYF. As DNA, the CDR3 is TGCAGTGCTAGAGAAGGGGGTCCAGGAGATACGCAGTATTTT.

The rearrangement joins TRBV12-3 or TRBV12-4 to TRBJ2-1, with 7 bases fitting TRBD2. V was pared by 6 bases and J by 8 bases, with 25 bases of the junction left unmatched. The CDR3 contains 19 residues. DNA for the CDR3: TGTGCCAGCAGGCCCACTTACTACTCTAGCGGAGAGAGGAGCGATGAGCAGTTCTTC. As protein: CASRPTYYSSGERSDEQFF.

The chain uses TRBV7-3 and TRBJ2-3; D not certain. With 5 bases removed from V and 6 bases from J, the gap between germline ends came to 6 bases. CDR3 length: 11 amino acids. Germline V gene lookup returns CDR1 SGHTA and CDR2 FQGTGA. In DNA, the CDR3 is TGTGCCAGCAGCAACGACGATACGCAGTATTTT. This codes for CASSNDDTQYF.

V and J are TRBV24-1 and TRBJ2-7; the match to TRBD2 covers 8 bases. CDR3 length: 16 residues. Unmatched junction bases numbered 14, after V lost 4 bases and J lost 7 bases. Germline V gene data show CDR1 as KGHDR and CDR2 as SFDVKD. The CDR3 DNA reads as TGTGCCACCAGTGACCCAACTAGCGGAGCAAGGAATGAGCAGTACTTC. It translates to CATSDPTSGARNEQYF.

This chain uses TRBV20-1 with TRBJ2-3, with D possibly being TRBD1 (5 bases). Per the germline V gene, CDR1 is DFQATT and CDR2 is SNEGSKA (reference sequence). V lost 5 bases and J 5 bases, leaving 14 bases between the germline ends. The CDR3 has 13 residues. The CDR3 protein is CSALEGVGDTQYF. The CDR3 DNA is TGCAGTGCTCTCGAAGGGGTAGGAGATACGCAGTATTTT.

Only a few counts were recorded for this clonotype. The rearrangement joins TRBV20-1 to TRBJ2-4; the D is unclear. Near its end, the DNA agrees better with TRBJ2-7, so the J call may be wrong. CDR1 is DFQATT and CDR2 is SNEGSKA in the germline V gene (reference sequence). The CDR3 is made up of 15 amino acids. CDR3: CSARDLASARYEQYF. CDR3 nucleotides: TGCAGTGCTAGAGATCTGGCAAGCGCACGCTACGAGCAGTACTTC.

This clonotype was detected a few times. This sequence joins TRBV3-1 and TRBJ2-3; maybe TRBD2 (5 bases). The germline CDR1 and CDR2 sequences are LGHDT and YNNKEL (reference sequence). The germline V and J ends were trimmed by 1 base and 2 bases, with 7 bases remaining between them. This CDR3 comprises 14 residues. The CDR3 DNA reads TGTGCCAGCAGCCAAGCTAGCCTCACAGATACGCAGTATTTT. As protein: CASSQASLTDTQYF.

CDR3 in amino acids: CASSRSNRLQETQYF. DNA of the CDR3: TGCGCCAGCAGCCGCAGTAACAGGCTCCAAGAGACCCAGTACTTC. The chain employs TRBV4-1 and TRBJ2-5; TRBD1 might be the D (5 bases). The CDR3 length is 15 residues. Germline V lookup: CDR1 MGHRA, CDR2 YSYEKL. V lost 4 bases to trimming and J lost 1 base, with 13 bases between them.

This clonotype occurred a few times. The chain recombines TRBV7-6 with TRBJ2-5, with unresolved D. The V gene's germline CDR1 is SGHVS and CDR2 FNYEAQ. The CDR3 sequence is 12 residues long. V lost 7 bases to trimming and J lost 4 bases, with 10 bases between them. The CDR3 nucleotides are TGTGCCAGCACCCTCCTCTCAGAGACCCAGTACTTC. Translated: CASTLLSETQYF.

This clonotype showed up many times. J is TRBJ2-1 and V is TRBV7-2; 9 positions agree with TRBD2. V shed 4 bases and J 0 bases; nucleotides not matched to a gene: 10. Germline CDR1 SGHTA, CDR2 FQGNSA. The CDR3 is 18 amino acids. CDR3 sequence (DNA): TGTGCCAGCAGCTCCGGCGGGAGGGGGCCACGCTCCTACAATGAGCAGTTCTTC. Its protein is CASSSGGRGPRSYNEQFF.

This chain uses TRBV6-1 with TRBJ1-5; TRBD1 matches 8 bases. There are 13 residues in the CDR3. The germline CDR1 and CDR2 sequences are MNHNS and SASEGT. Losses at the gene ends were 8 bases for V and 3 bases for J; bases not matched to a gene: 3. CDR3 sequence: CASGQGNNQPQHF. CDR3 nucleotides: TGTGCCAGCGGACAGGGCAACAATCAGCCCCAGCATTTT.

In this sample, this clonotype turned up a few times. The genes are TRBV7-2 and TRBJ2-1; 9 bases agree with TRBD2. Germline V CDR1 and CDR2: SGHTA, FQGNSA. The CDR3 loop spans 15 amino acids. The trim removed 4 bases at V and 9 bases at J, leaving 10 bases unmatched. The CDR3 region has the DNA TGTGCCAGCAGCTGGGGTCTAGCGGGGACGCTTGAGCAGTTCTTC. It translates to CASSWGLAGTLEQFF.

A single count supports this clonotype. Compared with germline, one end of the junction differs, possibly owing to a read error. The CDR3 DNA sequence: TGTGCCATCAGTGAGGGGAGTGACAATTCACCCCACCACTTT. This sequence encodes CAISEGSDNSPHHF. The rearrangement joins TRBV10-3 to TRBJ1-6; no clear D. The CDR3 length is 14 residues. CDR1 is ENHRY and CDR2 is SYGVKD in the germline V gene.

This clonotype was observed a handful of times. The rearrangement joins TRBV29-1 to TRBJ1-1; tentative D call: TRBD1 (5 bases). Germline CDR1 SQVTM, CDR2 ANQGSEA. V was cut by 1 base and J by 7 bases, with 10 bases left in between. The CDR3 extends over 12 amino acids. CDR3 amino acids: CSVEVGLNEAFF. Written as DNA, the CDR3 is TGCAGCGTTGAAGTGGGACTCAATGAAGCTTTCTTT.

This sequence joins TRBV12-3 or TRBV12-4 and TRBJ2-7, with D unclear. The V gene lost 2 bases and the J gene lost 0 bases, with 8 bases spanning the gap. The CDR3 spans 14 residues. The CDR3 region is CASSLSYSSYEQYF. The CDR3 DNA sequence: TGTGCCAGCAGTTTATCGTACAGCTCCTACGAGCAGTACTTC.